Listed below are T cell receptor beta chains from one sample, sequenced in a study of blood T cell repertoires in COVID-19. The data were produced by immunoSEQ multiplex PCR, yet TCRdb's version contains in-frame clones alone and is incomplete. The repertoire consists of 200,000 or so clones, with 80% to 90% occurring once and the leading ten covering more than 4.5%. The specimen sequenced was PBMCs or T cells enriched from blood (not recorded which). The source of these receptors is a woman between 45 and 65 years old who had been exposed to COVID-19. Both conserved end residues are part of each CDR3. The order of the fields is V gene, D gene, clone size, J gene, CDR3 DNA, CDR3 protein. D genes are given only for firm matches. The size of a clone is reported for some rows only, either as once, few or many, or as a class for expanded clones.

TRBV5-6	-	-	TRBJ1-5	TGTGCCAGCAGCCCAGGCCCGGGAAATCAGCCCCAGCATTTT	CASSPGPGNQPQHF
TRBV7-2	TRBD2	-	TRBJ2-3	TGTGCCAGCAGCTTAATTGGACTAGTAGATACGCAGTATTTT	CASSLIGLVDTQYF
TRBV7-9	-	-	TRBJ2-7	TGTGCCAGCAGCTTGGTCTCGGAGGGTCAGGCCGAGCAGTACTTC	CASSLVSEGQAEQYF
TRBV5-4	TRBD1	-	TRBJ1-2	TGTGCCAGCAGCTCTGACTCCGGGACAGGGTTCTATGGCTACACCTTC	CASSSDSGTGFYGYTF
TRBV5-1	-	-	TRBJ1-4	TGCGCCAGCACTCTGGTAGGGGGAGATGAAAAACTGTTTTTT	CASTLVGGDEKLFF
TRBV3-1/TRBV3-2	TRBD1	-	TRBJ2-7	TGTGCCAGCAGCCGAGGGACAGGGGGTATATACGAGCAGTACTTC	CASSRGTGGIYEQYF
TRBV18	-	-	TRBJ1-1	TGTGCCAGCTCACCGGACAGAATGAACACTGAAGCTTTCTTT	CASSPDRMNTEAFF
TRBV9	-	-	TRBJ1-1	TGTGCCAGCAGCCCGACCGGGGTGGGCACTGAAGCTTTCTTT	CASSPTGVGTEAFF
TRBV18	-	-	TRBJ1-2	TGTGCCAGCTCGCTCGCGGGGTCTAGCTATGGCTACACCTTC	CASSLAGSSYGYTF
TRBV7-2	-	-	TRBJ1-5	TGTGCCAGCAGCTTAGCAGGGACCCTGGGAGGCGGTAGCAATCAGCCCCAGCATTTT	CASSLAGTLGGGSNQPQHF
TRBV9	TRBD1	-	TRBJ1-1	TGTGCCAGCAGCGCTACCCCAGGGGGCTCGGGCACTGAAGCTTTCTTT	CASSATPGGSGTEAFF
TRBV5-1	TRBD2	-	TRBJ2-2	TGCGCCAGCAGCTCTACTAGCGGCACCGGGGAGCTGTTTTTT	CASSSTSGTGELFF
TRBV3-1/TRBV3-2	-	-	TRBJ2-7	TGTGCCAGCAGCCAAGGACAGGCCTACGAGCAGTACTTC	CASSQGQAYEQYF
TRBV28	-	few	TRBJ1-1	TGTGCCAGCAGGCGCCGGGAGGGTGAAGCTTTCTTT	CASRRREGEAFF
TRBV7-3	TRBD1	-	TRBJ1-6	TGTGCCAGCAGCCAGGGGGGACAGGGGTCTTCACCCCTCCACTTT	CASSQGGQGSSPLHF
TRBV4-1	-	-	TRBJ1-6	TGCGCCAGCAGCCAAGGCGGTACAGGGCCCCTTGTTAATTCACCCCTCCACTTT	CASSQGGTGPLVNSPLHF
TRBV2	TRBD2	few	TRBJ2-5	TGTGCCAGCAGTGAAGCGCTAGCGGGGGGCGAGACCCAGTACTTC	CASSEALAGGETQYF
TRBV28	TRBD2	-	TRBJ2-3	TGTGCCAGCAGTTTTCGGACTAGCGGGGGCCACACAGATACGCAGTATTTT	CASSFRTSGGHTDTQYF
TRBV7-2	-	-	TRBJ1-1	TGTGCCAGCAGCTTAGGTCGGCAGGGGACTGAAGCTTTCTTT	CASSLGRQGTEAFF
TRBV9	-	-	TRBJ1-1	TGTGCCAGCAGCGTAAGCTGGGCGAACACTGAAGCTTTCTTT	CASSVSWANTEAFF
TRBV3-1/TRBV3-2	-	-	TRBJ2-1	TGTGCCAGCAGCCAGCAGCCTAGGAGGACCTACAATGAGCAGTTCTTC	CASSQQPRRTYNEQFF
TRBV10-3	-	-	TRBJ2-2	TGTGCCATCAGCCTCACAGGGAATCTAGCGAACACCGGGGAGCTGTTTTTT	CAISLTGNLANTGELFF
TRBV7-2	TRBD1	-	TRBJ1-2	TGTGCCAGCAGCTTAGCCAGGGGGGTTAATGGCTACACCTTC	CASSLARGVNGYTF
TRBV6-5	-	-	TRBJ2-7	TGTGCCAGCAGCCAAAACTACGAGCAGTACTTC	CASSQNYEQYF
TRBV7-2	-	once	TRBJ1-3	TGTGCCAGCAGCTCGGGGGGCTCTCTAAACACCATATATTTT	CASSSGGSLNTIYF
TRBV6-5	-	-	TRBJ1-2	TGTGCCCTCAGGGGCAGTTCTAACTATGGCTACACCTTC	CALRGSSNYGYTF
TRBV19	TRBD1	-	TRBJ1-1	TGTGCCAGTAATCACAGGGGGAGCACTGAAGCTTTCTTT	CASNHRGSTEAFF
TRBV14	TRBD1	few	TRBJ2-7	TGTGCCAGCAGCGGTGGACAGGCGAGTACTAATCCCTACGAGCAGTACTTC	CASSGGQASTNPYEQYF
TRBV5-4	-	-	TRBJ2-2	TGTGCCAGCAGCCGTATAACGAACACCGGGGAGCTGTTTTTT	CASSRITNTGELFF
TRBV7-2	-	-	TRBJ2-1	TGTGCCAGCAGCCCCTCGTCTGAGCAGTTCTTC	CASSPSSEQFF
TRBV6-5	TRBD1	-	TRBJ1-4	TGTGCCAGCAGTTCCGGGACAGCCATTAATGAAAAACTGTTTTTT	CASSSGTAINEKLFF
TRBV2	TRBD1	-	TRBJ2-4	TGTGCCAGCAGTGGACAGGGGTTAGCCAAAAACATTCAGTACTTC	CASSGQGLAKNIQYF
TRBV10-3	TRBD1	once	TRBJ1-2	TGTGCCATCAGTGAGTCGACGACAGGGGTCCTAGGTGGCTACACCTTC	CAISESTTGVLGGYTF
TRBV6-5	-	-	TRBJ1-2	TGTGCCAGCAGTCCAACCGGGTCTAACTATGGCTACACCTTC	CASSPTGSNYGYTF
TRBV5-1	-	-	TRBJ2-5	TGCGCCAGCTCTGAGCCCTGGGAGACCCAGTACTTC	CASSEPWETQYF
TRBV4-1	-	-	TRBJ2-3	TGCGCCAGCAGCCAAGTTCCTAGCACAGATACGCAGTATTTT	CASSQVPSTDTQYF
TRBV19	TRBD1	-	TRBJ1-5	TGTGCCAGTAGTTGGACAGGGGATCAGCCCCAGCATTTT	CASSWTGDQPQHF
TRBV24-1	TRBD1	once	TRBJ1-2	TGTGCCACCAGTGACCCGGGACAGGGATTATATGACTACACCTTC	CATSDPGQGLYDYTF
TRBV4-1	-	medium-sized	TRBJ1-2	TGCGCCAGCAGCCAAGAGGAGCGAAACTATGGCTACACCTTC	CASSQEERNYGYTF
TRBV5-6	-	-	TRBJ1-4	TGTGCCAGCAGCTTGCAGGCAGAGGGAAAACTGTTTTTT	CASSLQAEGKLFF
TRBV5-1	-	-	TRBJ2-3	TGCGCCAGCAGCTTGGCGGGGGTGGCAGATACGCAGTATTTT	CASSLAGVADTQYF
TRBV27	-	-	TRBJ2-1	TGTGCCAGCAGTTTGCACAGGGCCCGCTCCTACAATGAGCAGTTCTTC	CASSLHRARSYNEQFF
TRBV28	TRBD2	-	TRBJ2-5	TGTGCCAGCAGTTTAGGTAGCGGGGGCCAAGAGACCCAGTACTTC	CASSLGSGGQETQYF
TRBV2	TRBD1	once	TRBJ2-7	TGTGCCAGCAGGAGACAGGGTCTTAGGTACGAGCAGTACTTC	CASRRQGLRYEQYF
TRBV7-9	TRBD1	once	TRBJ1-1	TGTGCCAGCAGCTTACCGACAGGGGGACGGACTGAAGCTTTCTTT	CASSLPTGGRTEAFF
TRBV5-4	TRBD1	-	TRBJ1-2	TGTGCCAGCAGCCCCCCAGGGACAGGGGTGATCAGTGGCTACACCTTC	CASSPPGTGVISGYTF
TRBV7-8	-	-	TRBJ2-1	TGTGCCAGCCGATTGCTCGGAGGGACCAACAATGAGCAGTTCTTC	CASRLLGGTNNEQFF